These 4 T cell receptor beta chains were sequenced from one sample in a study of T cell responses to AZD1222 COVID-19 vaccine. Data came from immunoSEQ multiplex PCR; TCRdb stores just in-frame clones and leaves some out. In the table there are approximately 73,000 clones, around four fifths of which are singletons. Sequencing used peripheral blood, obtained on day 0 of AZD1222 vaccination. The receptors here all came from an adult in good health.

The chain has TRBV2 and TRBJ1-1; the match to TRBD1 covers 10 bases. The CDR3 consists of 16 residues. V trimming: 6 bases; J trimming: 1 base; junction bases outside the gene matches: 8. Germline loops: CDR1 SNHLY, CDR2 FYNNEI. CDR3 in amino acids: CASRPGQGYGNTEAFF. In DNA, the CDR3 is TGTGCCAGCAGGCCGGGACAGGGGTACGGGAACACTGAAGCTTTCTTT.

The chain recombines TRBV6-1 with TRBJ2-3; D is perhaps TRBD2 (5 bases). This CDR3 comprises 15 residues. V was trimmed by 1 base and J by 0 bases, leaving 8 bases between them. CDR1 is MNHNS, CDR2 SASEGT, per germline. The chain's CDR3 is CASSEVGSSTDTQYF. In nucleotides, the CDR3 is TGTGCCAGCAGTGAAGTGGGGAGTAGCACAGATACGCAGTATTTT.

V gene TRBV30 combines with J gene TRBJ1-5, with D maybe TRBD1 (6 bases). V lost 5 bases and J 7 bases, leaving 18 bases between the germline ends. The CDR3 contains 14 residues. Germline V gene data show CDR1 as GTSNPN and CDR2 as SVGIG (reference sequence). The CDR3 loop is CAWSGWGPPQPQHF. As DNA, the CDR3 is TGTGCCTGGTCGGGGTGGGGGCCTCCCCAGCCCCAGCATTTT.

The CDR3 spells CASSPGQGFNEQFF. CDR3 coding DNA: TGTGCCAGCTCACCGGGACAGGGATTCAATGAGCAGTTCTTC. The rearrangement uses TRBV18 and TRBJ2-1, with TRBD1 matching over 9 bases. This CDR3 has 14 amino acids. J lost 6 bases, V lost 3 bases, and 3 bases had no gene match. CDR1 KGHSH and CDR2 LQKENI come from the germline V gene.